This T cell receptor (beta chain) was recorded in a study of blood T cell repertoires in COVID-19. About the study: T cells, B-cell-depleted T cells, or PBMCs supplied cDNA or gDNA.

V lost 6 bases, J lost 2 bases, and 6 bases stayed unmatched. Germline V CDR1 and CDR2: SNHLY, FYNNEI. CDR3 length equals 14 residues. Under the authors' procedure: Amplification with reference gene primers provided the estimates of nucleated cell counts. Measured with immunoSEQ multiplex PCR; TCRdb has only the in-frame clones, and not every one. The V and J calls and clone size were taken over from that table, and D and trimming were inferred from the DNA. The table has about 60,000 clones, roughly 76% seen once. This receptor was taken from a man aged 50 or older with active or convalescent COVID-19. The sequenced material came from peripheral blood. The chain uses TRBV2 and TRBJ1-1; 7 bases align to TRBD1. In DNA, the CDR3 is TGTGCCAGCAGCATGGGACAGAGAAACACTGAAGCTTTCTTT. Amino acids: CASSMGQRNTEAFF.